These T cell receptor beta chains were read from a single sample in a study of neurological immune-mediated disorders. Each CDR3 protein gets one entry after TCRdb re-called the 5' RACE reads with MiXCR. The table has 55,000 to 75,000 distinct CDR3 sequences, approximately 12% seen once. The source material was PBMCs. The receptor set was obtained from a woman aged 60-70 years with HTLV-1-associated myelopathy (HAM/TSP). The CDR3 runs from the conserved cysteine through the conserved F or W. A D gene is named only where the DNA matches it firmly. Clone size, where shown, is once, few, many, or a class for clones that have expanded.

V gene	J gene	clone size	D gene	CDR3 length	CDR3 protein	CDR3 DNA
TRBV6-2/TRBV6-3	TRBJ2-1	few	.	14	CASTPTSSYNEQFF	TGTGCCAGCACGCCGACTAGCTCCTACAATGAGCAGTTCTTC
TRBV20-1	TRBJ2-5	many	TRBD1	15	CSAMADRGNQETQYF	TGCAGTGCTATGGCGGACAGGGGGAACCAAGAGACCCAGTACTTC
TRBV20-1	TRBJ2-1	many	TRBD2	19	CSAPPGLAGGHSSYNEQFF	TGCAGTGCTCCCCCGGGACTAGCGGGAGGACACAGCTCCTACAATGAGCAGTTCTTC
TRBV7-2	TRBJ2-7	many	.	15	CASSLGGGGIGEQYF	TGTGCCAGCAGCTTAGGGGGCGGCGGGATCGGGGAGCAGTACTTC
TRBV5-1	TRBJ2-2	many	.	18	CASSLGGSAESNTGELFF	TGCGCCAGCAGCTTGGGGGGGTCGGCGGAATCGAACACCGGGGAGCTGTTTTTT
TRBV6-5	TRBJ2-3	many	TRBD2	15	CASTRSGRDADTQYF	TGTGCCAGCACTCGTAGCGGGAGGGACGCAGATACGCAGTATTTT
TRBV5-1	TRBJ2-5	many	.	15	CASSFGAVDVETQYF	TGCGCCAGCAGCTTCGGGGCCGTTGACGTAGAGACCCAGTACTTC
TRBV6-6	TRBJ2-7	many	.	14	CASNIQGEIYEQYF	TGTGCCAGCAATATACAGGGCGAGATCTACGAGCAGTACTTC
TRBV5-6	TRBJ2-2	many	TRBD2	17	CASVLQGLAGNTGELFF	TGTGCCAGCGTTCTGCAGGGACTAGCGGGGAACACCGGGGAGCTGTTTTTT
TRBV29-1	TRBJ2-5	many	.	12	CSVSEGRETQYF	TGCAGCGTAAGTGAGGGGCGAGAGACCCAGTACTTC
TRBV20-1	TRBJ2-3	many	.	14	CSARDSRVPDTQYF	TGCAGTGCTAGAGACTCCAGGGTACCAGATACGCAGTATTTT
TRBV10-3	TRBJ2-1	many	.	15	CAISDTGGARNEQFF	TGTGCCATCAGTGACACGGGGGGCGCAAGGAATGAGCAGTTCTTC
TRBV7-9	TRBJ2-3	many	.	15	CANQAVGLGTDTQYF	TGTGCCAACCAAGCCGTGGGACTTGGCACAGATACGCAGTATTTT
TRBV2	TRBJ2-2	many	.	15	CASSEGAANTGELFF	TGTGCCAGCAGTGAGGGAGCGGCGAACACCGGGGAGCTGTTTTTT
TRBV9	TRBJ2-3	many	.	13	CASSVRSTDTQYF	TGTGCCAGCAGCGTACGTAGCACAGATACGCAGTATTTT
TRBV14	TRBJ1-5	many	.	11	CARKQRQPQHF	TGTGCCAGGAAACAGCGGCAGCCCCAGCATTTT
TRBV3-1	TRBJ2-1	many	.	12	CASTTLNNEQFF	TGTGCCAGCACCACCCTTAACAATGAGCAGTTCTTC
TRBV7-2	TRBJ2-2	many	.	16	CASSLLGGDLTGELFF	TGTGCCAGCAGCTTATTAGGGGGTGACCTCACCGGGGAGCTGTTTTTT
TRBV6-1	TRBJ2-7	.	TRBD1	15	CASSVGTGVLYEQYF	TGTGCCAGCAGTGTAGGGACAGGGGTCCTCTACGAGCAGTACTTC
TRBV4-1	TRBJ2-1	.	TRBD2	15	CASSQLAGANNEQFF	TGCGCCAGCAGCCAACTAGCGGGGGCTAACAATGAGCAGTTCTTC
TRBV6-5	TRBJ1-6	many	TRBD1	15	CASSYTTGGASPLHF	TGTGCCAGCAGTTACACCACAGGGGGCGCTTCACCCCTCCACTTT
TRBV7-9	TRBJ2-7	many	TRBD1	14	CANSSGDREYEQYF	TGTGCCAACAGCTCCGGCGACAGGGAGTACGAGCAGTACTTC
TRBV20-1	TRBJ2-7	many	TRBD2	16	CSARDRSSGNLYEQYF	TGCAGTGCTAGAGATCGTTCTAGCGGGAATCTCTACGAGCAGTACTTC
TRBV28	TRBJ2-3	many	TRBD2	16	CASSPGLRESTDTQYF	TGTGCCAGCAGCCCCGGGTTGCGGGAGAGCACAGATACGCAGTATTTT
TRBV24-1	TRBJ2-2	many	.	16	CATSDLPWANTGELFF	TGTGCCACCAGTGATTTGCCTTGGGCGAACACCGGGGAGCTGTTTTTT
TRBV5-6	TRBJ2-2	many	TRBD2	17	CASSATTSGSLAGELFF	TGTGCCAGCAGCGCTACTACTAGCGGGAGTTTAGCCGGGGAGCTGTTTTTT
TRBV5-1	TRBJ2-1	many	.	13	CASSLEFKGPQFF	TGCGCCAGCAGCTTGGAGTTTAAGGGGCCGCAGTTCTTC
TRBV5-6	TRBJ2-1	many	.	12	CASSLAQGEQFF	TGTGCCAGCAGCTTGGCCCAGGGGGAGCAGTTCTTC
TRBV3-1	TRBJ2-5	many	TRBD2	16	CASSQGLAGGRETQYF	TGTGCCAGCAGCCAAGGACTAGCGGGAGGGAGAGAGACCCAGTACTTC
TRBV28	TRBJ1-5	many	.	17	CASSPALGPTGNQPQHF	TGTGCCAGCAGTCCAGCCCTAGGTCCGACCGGCAATCAGCCCCAGCATTTT
TRBV11-1	TRBJ2-1	many	TRBD2	15	CASSFGGNSYNEQFF	TGTGCCAGCAGCTTCGGGGGGAACTCCTACAATGAGCAGTTCTTC
TRBV25-1	TRBJ2-1	many	.	13	CASSEGKGDEQFF	TGTGCCAGCAGTGAAGGGAAGGGCGATGAGCAGTTCTTC
TRBV20-1	TRBJ1-1	many	TRBD1	12	CSARQGANRAFF	TGCAGTGCCCGACAGGGGGCAAATCGAGCTTTCTTT
TRBV7-2	TRBJ2-1	many	TRBD2	15	CASSLTSGGAQEQFF	TGTGCCAGCAGCCTCACTAGCGGGGGGGCACAGGAGCAGTTCTTC
TRBV6-1	TRBJ2-2	many	TRBD2	17	CASSEGLALANTGELFF	TGTGCCAGCAGTGAGGGACTAGCGCTTGCGAACACCGGGGAGCTGTTTTTT
TRBV13	TRBJ2-5	few	TRBD1	16	CASSLDGTGGRETQYF	TGTGCCAGCAGCTTAGATGGGACAGGGGGACGAGAGACCCAGTACTTC
TRBV29-1	TRBJ1-2	many	.	12	CSVVVRNYGYTF	TGCAGCGTTGTGGTCAGAAACTATGGCTACACCTTC
TRBV6-6	TRBJ2-7	.	.	14	CASSLRSGTYEQYF	TGTGCCAGCAGTTTGAGAAGCGGAACCTACGAGCAGTACTTC
TRBV10-3	TRBJ1-5	many	TRBD1	14	CAIGETGGSQPQHF	TGTGCCATCGGGGAGACAGGGGGGAGTCAGCCCCAGCATTTT
TRBV5-1	TRBJ2-1	many	.	14	CASSTSHGLVEQFF	TGCGCCAGCTCGACGAGCCACGGACTGGTGGAGCAGTTCTTC
TRBV10-3	TRBJ1-2	many	.	16	CAISESGVTPNYGYTF	TGTGCCATCAGTGAGTCTGGGGTGACCCCTAACTATGGCTACACCTTC
TRBV10-3	TRBJ1-1	many	.	12	CAISWGQTEAFF	TGTGCCATCAGTTGGGGGCAAACTGAAGCTTTCTTT
TRBV20-1	TRBJ1-5	many	TRBD1	15	CSAATGTGFPQPQHF	TGCAGTGCTGCAACCGGGACAGGGTTCCCTCAGCCCCAGCATTTT
TRBV3-1	TRBJ2-2	few	TRBD1	14	CASRQGGASGELFF	TGTGCCAGCAGACAGGGGGGAGCATCCGGGGAGCTGTTTTTT
TRBV5-1	TRBJ2-7	many	.	14	CASSLLADSYEQYF	TGCGCCAGCAGCTTGTTGGCGGACTCCTACGAGCAGTACTTC
TRBV28	TRBJ2-1	many	.	16	CASSLLAAGSYNEQFF	TGTGCCAGCAGTTTATTAGCGGCCGGCTCCTACAATGAGCAGTTCTTC
TRBV7-8	TRBJ2-3	many	TRBD2	19	CASSSPGLAGVGGTDTQYF	TGTGCCAGCAGCTCCCCGGGACTAGCGGGAGTAGGGGGGACAGATACGCAGTATTTT
TRBV12-3/TRBV12-4	TRBJ1-1	many	TRBD1	13	CASSRTGGTEAFF	TGTGCCAGCAGCAGGACAGGGGGTACTGAAGCTTTCTTT
TRBV28	TRBJ2-3	many	.	14	CASSFPENTDTQYF	TGTGCCAGCAGTTTCCCCGAAAACACAGATACGCAGTATTTT
TRBV27	TRBJ2-3	.	TRBD2	16	CASSRSGRRFTDTQYF	TGTGCCAGCAGTCGGAGCGGGAGACGATTCACAGATACGCAGTATTTT
TRBV29-1	TRBJ2-1	.	.	12	CSVEHRFCEQFF	TGCAGCGTTGAACACAGGTTCTGTGAGCAGTTCTTC
TRBV29-1	TRBJ2-7	once	.	15	CSVEGHRDAAYYQYF	TGCAGCGTTGAAGGGCATCGGGATGCTGCCTACTATCAGTACTTC
TRBV6-2/TRBV6-3	TRBJ1-1	many	.	14	CASSEGGEGTEAFF	TGTGCCAGCAGTGAAGGTGGGGAGGGCACTGAAGCTTTCTTT
TRBV20-1	TRBJ2-1	many	TRBD1	14	CSALDRVGYNEQFF	TGCAGTGCTCTTGACAGGGTAGGATACAATGAGCAGTTCTTC
TRBV20-1	TRBJ1-3	.	TRBD1	14	CSAREGQSGNTIYF	TGCAGTGCTAGAGAGGGACAGTCTGGAAACACCATATATTTT
TRBV5-1	TRBJ2-3	many	.	15	CASSLANEGTDTQYF	TGCGCCAGCAGCTTGGCGAATGAGGGCACAGATACGCAGTATTTT
TRBV6-1	TRBJ2-2	many	TRBD2	16	CASSELAAPGTGELFF	TGTGCCAGCAGTGAACTAGCGGCCCCGGGCACCGGGGAGCTGTTTTTT